Listed below are T cell receptor beta chains from one sample, sequenced in a study of Graves' ophthalmopathy and Graves' hyperthyroidism. TCRdb fed the multiplex PCR reads into MiXCR, producing one record per CDR3 protein. The table includes 400,000 to 450,000 distinct CDR3 sequences, around a fifth detected once. The sample was peripheral blood. Receptors originate from a woman younger than 35 with stable Graves' hyperthyroidism. The CDR3 runs from the conserved cysteine through the conserved F or W. Fields, in order: D gene, clone size, J gene, V gene, CDR3 DNA, CDR3 protein. D genes are given only for firm matches. The size of a clone is reported for some rows only, either as once, few or many, or as a class for expanded clones.

>TRBD2|few|TRBJ2-7|TRBV20-1
TGCAGTGCTAGGGCTAGCGGGGGGCCCGAGCAGTACTTC
CSARASGGPEQYF
>.|many|TRBJ2-7|TRBV12-3/TRBV12-4
TGTGCCAGCAGTTTATGGCTTTCCTACGAGCAGTACTTC
CASSLWLSYEQYF
>.|many|TRBJ2-7|TRBV29-1
TGCAGCGTCGAGGGTGAGGGACCCTACGAGCAGTACTTC
CSVEGEGPYEQYF
>.|many|TRBJ2-2|TRBV18
TGTGCCAGCTCACCGGGATTGCGTAACACCGGGGAGCTGTTTTTT
CASSPGLRNTGELFF
>TRBD1|many|TRBJ1-2|TRBV5-1
TGCGCCAGCAGCCCGGACAGGATATATGGCTACACCTTC
CASSPDRIYGYTF
>.|few|TRBJ1-6|TRBV6-1
TGTGCCAGCAGCCCCATAAGGGGGGGCGATTCACCCCTCCACTTT
CASSPIRGGDSPLHF
>TRBD1|many|TRBJ1-1|TRBV6-4
TGTGCCAGCAGTCACAGTCCCGGGACAGACCGACACACTGAAGCTTTCTTT
CASSHSPGTDRHTEAFF
>.|.|TRBJ1-2|TRBV24-1
TGTGCCACCAGTAGGACAACTAACTATGGCTACACCTTC
CATSRTTNYGYTF
>TRBD1|few|TRBJ1-5|TRBV6-5
TGTGCCAGCAGTTACATGGGACAGGGGGAAAATCAGCCCCAGCATTTT
CASSYMGQGENQPQHF
>.|many|TRBJ2-5|TRBV7-2
TGTGCCAGCAGCTTAGTTGGCAGGGTGGTGGAGACCCAGTACTTC
CASSLVGRVVETQYF
>.|few|TRBJ2-5|TRBV6-5
TGTGCCAGCAGTTACGGGCCCGGCAGTAGCGTAAAAGAGACCCAGTACTTC
CASSYGPGSSVKETQYF
>TRBD2|.|TRBJ2-7|TRBV6-1
TGTGCCAGCAGACCCCCTACTAGCGGGAGCTTCTACGAGCAGTACTTC
CASRPPTSGSFYEQYF
>.|.|TRBJ1-2|TRBV29-1
TGCAGCGTTGTGGAGGAAACGGGTGGCTACACCTTC
CSVVEETGGYTF
>TRBD1|many|TRBJ1-5|TRBV24-1
TGTGCCACCAGTGATCGGACAGGGGACCGGAATCAGCCCCAGCATTTT
CATSDRTGDRNQPQHF
>TRBD1|many|TRBJ1-5|TRBV6-5
TGTGCCAGCAGTTCGTATACCGACAGGGCGAGCAATCAGCCCCAGCATTTT
CASSSYTDRASNQPQHF
>TRBD2|many|TRBJ2-7|TRBV12-3/TRBV12-4
TGTGCCAGCAGTAAACTGGGACTAGCCTACGAGCAGTACTTC
CASSKLGLAYEQYF
>.|.|TRBJ1-5|TRBV7-8
TGTGCCAGCAGTCCTACAGGGTTTAGCAATCAGCCCCAGCATTTT
CASSPTGFSNQPQHF
>.|.|TRBJ2-7|TRBV30
TGTGCCTGGAGCGTATGGACCTCCGAGCAGTACTTC
CAWSVWTSEQYF
>.|.|TRBJ2-5|TRBV7-9
TGTGCCAGCAGCTTGGGTCTAAGGCCGTACTTC
CASSLGLRPYF
>TRBD1|many|TRBJ1-2|TRBV7-2
TGTGCCAGCAACTTAGGGACAGGCTATGGCTACACCTTC
CASNLGTGYGYTF